These T cell receptor beta chains were read from a single sample in a study of blood T cell repertoires in COVID-19. Sequencing was performed with immunoSEQ multiplex PCR; in TCRdb, only in-frame clones are kept and a portion is missing. The repertoire holds over 250,000 clones, roughly 90% seen once, with 2% to 2.5% in the top ten. Sequenced: peripheral blood. The receptors stem from a man between 50 and 59 years old with acute or convalescent COVID-19. The CDR3 runs from the conserved cysteine through the conserved F or W. The D gene is left open where the match is weak. Rows give clone size only sometimes, using once, few, many, or a class for an expanded clone.

d_call | j_call | clone_size | v_call | cdr3_nt | cdr3_aa
- | TRBJ1-2 | - | TRBV6-5 | TGTGCCAGCCGCAGGGAGGGGAACTATGGCTACACCTTC | CASRREGNYGYTF
- | TRBJ1-5 | - | TRBV19 | TGTGCCAGTAATCCGGCGGTCAATCAGCCCCAGCATTTT | CASNPAVNQPQHF
TRBD1 | TRBJ2-7 | - | TRBV5-5 | TGTGCCAGCAGCTTCCGACAGGGGTCGGCCGAGCAGTACTTC | CASSFRQGSAEQYF
TRBD2 | TRBJ2-3 | - | TRBV7-2 | TGTGCCAGCAGCTGGATTATAGCGGGGGGGCAAGATACGCAGTATTTT | CASSWIIAGGQDTQYF
- | TRBJ1-1 | - | TRBV10-2 | TGCGCCAGCAGTTCGACAAGAATGAACACTGAAGCTTTCTTT | CASSSTRMNTEAFF
- | TRBJ1-1 | - | TRBV29-1 | TGCAGCGTCGGACTATTGACAGAGAACACTGAAGCTTTCTTT | CSVGLLTENTEAFF
TRBD1 | TRBJ2-2 | - | TRBV10-1 | TGCGCCAGCAGTGAGTCAGGGACAGTTACCGGGGAGCTGTTTTTT | CASSESGTVTGELFF
TRBD2 | TRBJ2-3 | - | TRBV9 | TGTGCCAGCAGCGTAGGGAACGTCGGGGGGGATACGCAGTATTTT | CASSVGNVGGDTQYF
- | TRBJ2-7 | - | TRBV5-1 | TGCGCCAGCAGCTTGGAGGGGCTCTACGAGCAGTACTTC | CASSLEGLYEQYF
- | TRBJ1-5 | - | TRBV30 | TGTGCCTGGAGCAGGGAGGGGGATCAGCCCCAGCATTTT | CAWSREGDQPQHF
TRBD1 | TRBJ2-7 | - | TRBV19 | TGTGCCAGTAGTTTAATCCTCGGGACAGGGGGCTCCGAGCAGTACTTC | CASSLILGTGGSEQYF
- | TRBJ1-2 | - | TRBV5-6 | TGTGCCAGCAGCTTGGATGGGGTACGGGGGGATGGCTACACCTTC | CASSLDGVRGDGYTF
- | TRBJ1-6 | few | TRBV5-4 | TGTGCCAGCAGCTTGGAACAGTCTTCACCCCTCCACTTT | CASSLEQSSPLHF
TRBD1 | TRBJ2-5 | - | TRBV4-1 | TGCGCCAGCAGCGGGACAGGAGACCAAGAGACCCAGTACTTC | CASSGTGDQETQYF
- | TRBJ1-4 | - | TRBV7-9 | TGTGCCAGCAGCTTAGTTGGGAGTAATGAAAAACTGTTTTTT | CASSLVGSNEKLFF
TRBD2 | TRBJ2-5 | - | TRBV30 | TGTGCCTGGAGTACCCCTACTATGAGAGCGGGGATACAAGAGACCCAGTACTTC | CAWSTPTMRAGIQETQYF
TRBD1 | TRBJ1-2 | - | TRBV3-1/TRBV3-2 | TGTGCCAGCAGCCCAGGACAGGGGGGGAGTGGCTACACCTTC | CASSPGQGGSGYTF
TRBD1 | TRBJ1-2 | - | TRBV5-1 | TGCGCCAGCAGCTTGGGGACCGGGACAGGGCTATTTGCTAACTATGGCTACACCTTC | CASSLGTGTGLFANYGYTF
- | TRBJ1-6 | - | TRBV10-2 | TGCGCCAGCGGGGCGGGGGTAGGAGGACCACCCCTCCACTTT | CASGAGVGGPPLHF
TRBD1 | TRBJ2-5 | once | TRBV5-8 | TGTGCCAGCCGGGACAGGGACGGCTTCCAAGAGACCCAGTACTTC | CASRDRDGFQETQYF
- | TRBJ2-5 | - | TRBV5-6 | TGTGCCAGCAGCTTGCCGGGGGTAGGGACCCAAGAGACCCAGTACTTC | CASSLPGVGTQETQYF
- | TRBJ1-6 | - | TRBV6-6 | TGTGCCAGCAGCGGCCCGGGGTATAATTCACCCCTCCACTTT | CASSGPGYNSPLHF
- | TRBJ2-2 | - | TRBV7-8 | TGTGCCAGCAGCTCGCCCGGGAGTCCCAACACCGGGGAGCTGTTTTTT | CASSSPGSPNTGELFF
- | TRBJ2-5 | - | TRBV24-1 | TGTGCCACCAGTGCCTCGACAGGTGAGACCCAGTACTTC | CATSASTGETQYF
TRBD1 | TRBJ1-2 | - | TRBV5-8 | TGTGCCAGCAGCTTAAGACAGGGAGTTCAATATGGCTACACCTTC | CASSLRQGVQYGYTF
- | TRBJ1-5 | once | TRBV20-1 | TGCAGTGCTAGTGGGCTTCGCAATCAGCCCCAGCATTTT | CSASGLRNQPQHF
- | TRBJ1-1 | - | TRBV20-1 | TGCAGTGCCGCGAGTGGCACTGAAGCTTTCTTT | CSAASGTEAFF
- | TRBJ2-1 | - | TRBV3-1/TRBV3-2 | TGTGCCAGCAGCCCCTCAAGGGCGGGGAATGAGCAGTTCTTC | CASSPSRAGNEQFF